The following is a T cell receptor (beta chain) sequence with its context. Antigen specificity is unknown. The germline V gene encodes CDR1 MNHEY and CDR2 SMNVEV (reference sequence). The germline V and J ends were trimmed by 0 bases and 11 bases, with 16 bases remaining between them. The CDR3 runs 14 residues. Indicated time point: week 5, during vaccination. A single vaccine dose contained 300 ug of mutant IDH1 20-mer peptide, and topical imiquimod was used with it. New WHO grade 3 or 4 IDH1-mutant, ATRX-lost astrocytomas were present in all donors. Profiling relied on immunoSEQ multiplex PCR, and the TCRdb table lists in-frame clones only, not all of them. Of 25,000 to 35,000 clones listed, about 89% were seen once; the top ten hold roughly 20%. The data stem from a study of a mutant IDH1 vaccine in newly diagnosed glioma. Study-wide results and limits: Among patients, about 94% showed immune responses induced by the vaccine. Apparently unrelated to pseudoprogression were changes in the top peripheral T cell clonotypes.

This TCR came from a man aged 18 to 30 with glioma. The sample consisted of PBMCs, taken from a glioma patient whose treatment included an IDH1 peptide vaccine. The J gene is TRBJ1-1, the V gene TRBV27; D is uncertain. CDR3 residues: CASSLSGRLGGAFF. The CDR3 bases are TGTGCCAGCAGTTTATCCGGCAGGCTCGGTGGGGCTTTCTTT.